The present entry profiles one T cell receptor beta chain with its context. This sample stems from a study of blood T cell repertoires in COVID-19. The overall study: Samples taken during acute and convalescent COVID-19 were collected in the United States, Italy and Spain. T cells, B-cell-depleted T cells, or PBMCs supplied cDNA or gDNA.

Germline CDR1 and CDR2: MNHEY and SVGAGI. Trimming cost V 5 bases and J 1 base; bases outside gene matches: 4. The CDR3 covers 15 residues. Per the study methods: Amplification of reference gene primers was used by the study to estimate nucleated cell counts. Sequencing was performed with immunoSEQ multiplex PCR; in TCRdb, only in-frame clones are kept and a portion is missing. The V and J calls and clone size are taken from that table; D and trimming were inferred from the DNA. The profile covers 200,000 to 250,000 clones, with more than 65% appearing a single time and over 3% taken by the ten largest.

The TCR sequence derives from a woman aged 40 to 49 with active or convalescent COVID-19. Source material: peripheral blood. The genes are TRBV6-5 and TRBJ2-3; 9 bases agree with TRBD2. The CDR3 DNA is TGTGCCAGCAGTCCGTTAGCGGGGGGCACAGATACGCAGTATTTT. This sequence encodes CASSPLAGGTDTQYF.